These T cell receptor beta chains were read from a single sample in a study of response to subunit inactivated influenza vaccine. MiXCR was run by TCRdb on the RT-PCR reads, yielding one entry per CDR3 protein. This sample carries roughly 700,000 distinct CDR3 sequences, 11% to 15% of them seen once, and the ten largest clones take roughly 6.4%. The source material was PBMCs from blood, sampled roughly 2 weeks before vaccination. These receptors came from a man between 50 and 59 years old who received an inactivated influenza vaccine. Both conserved end residues are part of each CDR3. Fields, in order: D gene, J gene, CDR3 length, clone size, V gene, CDR3 DNA, CDR3 protein. A D gene is named only where the DNA matches it firmly. Clone size is given for some rows only: seen once, a few or many times, or a class if the clone is expanded.

TRBD2 | TRBJ2-2 | 17 | - | TRBV7-2 | TGTGCCAGCAGCTCGGGACTAGCGGGGGCGAACACCGGGGAGCTGTTTTTT | CASSSGLAGANTGELFF
- | TRBJ2-5 | 14 | once | TRBV6-2/TRBV6-3 | TGTGCCAGCGAAAGGACCACCCAAGGGGGTGCCCAGTACTTC | CASERTTQGGAQYF
- | TRBJ1-1 | 15 | - | TRBV20-1 | TGCAGTGCTAGATCCGGGAACCGAATGAACACTGAAGCTTTCTTT | CSARSGNRMNTEAFF
- | TRBJ1-1 | 15 | many | TRBV6-5 | TGTGCCAGCAGTTACTCTTCGGCCTCGAACACTGAAGCTTTCTTT | CASSYSSASNTEAFF
- | TRBJ2-7 | 14 | - | TRBV18 | TGTGCCAGCTCACCCAAACAGGAGGGTGGCGAGCAGTACTTC | CASSPKQEGGEQYF
TRBD1 | TRBJ1-2 | 13 | few | TRBV6-2/TRBV6-3 | TGTGCCAGCATCGGACAGGGGAGCTATGGCTACACCTTC | CASIGQGSYGYTF
TRBD2 | TRBJ2-7 | 16 | few | TRBV27 | TGTGCCAGCAGTTATCAACCGGGGGGGTCGGGCTACGAGCAGTACTTC | CASSYQPGGSGYEQYF
TRBD2 | TRBJ2-1 | 15 | - | TRBV4-3 | TGCGCCAGCAGCTTGTTGGGGACTAGCGGACATGAGCAGTTCTTC | CASSLLGTSGHEQFF
TRBD1 | TRBJ1-5 | 14 | medium-sized | TRBV6-1 | TGTGCCAGCATAAACCGACAGGGGTGGAATCCCCAGCATTTT | CASINRQGWNPQHF
TRBD2 | TRBJ2-5 | 16 | - | TRBV6-5 | TGTGCCAGCAGTTCACTAGCGGGGGACCCTCAAGAGACCCAGTACTTC | CASSSLAGDPQETQYF
- | TRBJ2-2 | 13 | many | TRBV12-3/TRBV12-4 | TGTGCCAGCAGTACACCGGGCCGCGGGGAGCTGTTTTTT | CASSTPGRGELFF
- | TRBJ2-5 | 13 | few | TRBV2 | TGTGCCAGCATTCCAGGGTCTCAAGAGACCCAGTACTTC | CASIPGSQETQYF
- | TRBJ2-1 | 15 | - | TRBV29-1 | TGCAGCGGGGATACCCGGGACTGGGGATACAATGAGCAGTTCTTC | CSGDTRDWGYNEQFF
- | TRBJ1-5 | 13 | - | TRBV12-3/TRBV12-4 | TGTGCCAGCAGCCGGAGTCAGGGGTTGCCCCAGCATTTT | CASSRSQGLPQHF
TRBD1 | TRBJ1-4 | 16 | few | TRBV7-8 | TGTGCCAGCAGCTTAGTTCGGACAGGGTATGGTGAAAAACTGTTTTTT | CASSLVRTGYGEKLFF
- | TRBJ2-3 | 12 | - | TRBV29-1 | TGCAGCGTTGAAGAAGTCTCAGATACGCAGTATTTT | CSVEEVSDTQYF
TRBD2 | TRBJ2-7 | 17 | - | TRBV5-1 | TGCGCCAGCAGTTTAAGGGGTAGTAGCGGGACCTCCTACGAGCAGTACTTC | CASSLRGSSGTSYEQYF
TRBD2 | TRBJ2-3 | 15 | - | TRBV9 | TGTGCCAGCAGCGGACCTAGCGGTCACACAGATACGCAGTATTTT | CASSGPSGHTDTQYF
- | TRBJ1-1 | 13 | few | TRBV11-2 | TGTGCCAGCAGCTTATCGAGGTTGGCTGAAGCTTTCTTT | CASSLSRLAEAFF
- | TRBJ2-7 | 13 | - | TRBV20-1 | TGCAGTGCTACAGTACGTGGGGGGCACGAGCAGTACTTC | CSATVRGGHEQYF
- | TRBJ1-2 | 17 | - | TRBV4-2 | TGTGCCAGCAGCCAAGATTCGGGAGGGGACATCTACTATGGCTACACCTTC | CASSQDSGGDIYYGYTF
TRBD2 | TRBJ2-3 | 16 | few | TRBV7-9 | TGTGCCAGCAGCTTCCACGGGGGAGGGCCCTCAGATACGCAGTATTTT | CASSFHGGGPSDTQYF
TRBD2 | TRBJ2-1 | 15 | - | TRBV7-2 | TGTGCCAGCAGCTTAGTAAGCGGGGGGCACAATGAGCAGTTCTTC | CASSLVSGGHNEQFF
TRBD1 | TRBJ1-2 | 14 | many | TRBV4-3 | TGCGCCAGCAGCCTGGACAGGACCGTATATGGCTACACCTTC | CASSLDRTVYGYTF
- | TRBJ1-5 | 13 | - | TRBV12-3/TRBV12-4 | TGTGCCAGCAGTTCGCAGCGCAATCAGCCCCAGCATTTT | CASSSQRNQPQHF
TRBD2 | TRBJ2-1 | 14 | - | TRBV3-1 | TGTGCCAGCAGCCAACGTGGGACTACCAATGAGCAGTTCTTC | CASSQRGTTNEQFF
- | TRBJ1-6 | 17 | few | TRBV6-1 | TGTGCCAGCACAAGGGACGTTTCAAGCTCCTATAATTCACCCCTCCACTTT | CASTRDVSSSYNSPLHF
TRBD1 | TRBJ2-1 | 13 | many | TRBV28 | TGTGCCAGCAGTTTAATCAGGGACAGGGGAGAGTTCTTC | CASSLIRDRGEFF
TRBD1 | TRBJ1-4 | 15 | - | TRBV24-1 | TGTGCCACCAGTGGATTCGAGACAGGGAATGAAAAACTGTTTTTT | CATSGFETGNEKLFF
TRBD2 | TRBJ2-1 | 16 | - | TRBV20-1 | TGCAGTGCTACGACTAGCGGGAGGGTCTCCTACAATGAGCAGTTCTTC | CSATTSGRVSYNEQFF
TRBD1 | TRBJ2-7 | 14 | many | TRBV5-1 | TGCGCCAGCAGCTCGGAAAGGGACAGCTACGAGCAGTACTTC | CASSSERDSYEQYF
- | TRBJ1-6 | 18 | - | TRBV7-8 | TGTGCCAGCAGCCCAAGACAGTCGCCTCAACCCTATAATTCACCCCTCCACTTT | CASSPRQSPQPYNSPLHF
- | TRBJ2-1 | 16 | - | TRBV7-6 | TGTGCCAGCAGCTTCGAATGGCGACAGGTCGGGAATGAGCAGTTCTTC | CASSFEWRQVGNEQFF
TRBD1 | TRBJ2-1 | 15 | many | TRBV5-1 | TGCGCCAGCAGCTTAGGGGACAGGGGATACAATGAGCAGTTCTTC | CASSLGDRGYNEQFF
TRBD2 | TRBJ2-1 | 14 | few | TRBV20-1 | TGCAGTGCTAAAGGACTAGCGGGGATCAATGAGCAGTTCTTC | CSAKGLAGINEQFF
- | TRBJ2-7 | 13 | - | TRBV2 | TGTGCCAGCACCAGGCAGGCCGCCTACGAGCAGTACTTC | CASTRQAAYEQYF
- | TRBJ1-1 | 16 | few | TRBV7-2 | TGTGCCAGCAGCTTAGGGGGGACACTGCTTGGGACTGAAGCTTTCTTT | CASSLGGTLLGTEAFF
TRBD1 | TRBJ1-1 | 16 | - | TRBV28 | TGTGCCAGCAGTTCCCCGGGGAGGGGGCATCTCACTGAAGCTTTCTTT | CASSSPGRGHLTEAFF
- | TRBJ1-5 | 15 | - | TRBV7-2 | TGTGCCAGCAGTCTGGGGCCTGGACGCAATCAGCCCCAGCATTTT | CASSLGPGRNQPQHF
- | TRBJ2-2 | 15 | many | TRBV5-1 | TGCGCCAGCAGCTCCGGGACAACGAACACCGGGGAGCTGTTTTTT | CASSSGTTNTGELFF
- | TRBJ2-4 | 14 | few | TRBV2 | TGTGCCAGCAGTGAAATATTAGCCAAAAACATTCAGTACTTC | CASSEILAKNIQYF
TRBD2 | TRBJ2-1 | 16 | few | TRBV20-1 | TGCAGTGCTAGTGGGGGAGCGGGGGGGACCTACAATGAGCAGTTCTTC | CSASGGAGGTYNEQFF
- | TRBJ2-5 | 13 | - | TRBV6-1 | TGTGCCAGCACCCTAAGGGGGGAGGAGACCCAGTACTTC | CASTLRGEETQYF
- | TRBJ1-1 | 13 | many | TRBV7-2 | TGTGCCAGCAGCTCGTCCCTGAACACTGAAGCTTTCTTT | CASSSSLNTEAFF
- | TRBJ2-1 | 16 | few | TRBV10-3 | TGTGCCATCAGTGATAGGGGGAAGAGCTCCTACAATGAGCAGTTCTTC | CAISDRGKSSYNEQFF
- | TRBJ2-3 | 14 | many | TRBV6-5 | TGTGCCAGCAGTTACTCTCGCGGTAGAGATACGCAGTATTTT | CASSYSRGRDTQYF
- | TRBJ2-5 | 18 | few | TRBV7-8 | TGTGCCAGCAGCTTAGGCGGGGGCGCGGGGTTTTCTCTAGAGACCCAGTACTTC | CASSLGGGAGFSLETQYF
TRBD2 | TRBJ2-1 | 15 | - | TRBV28 | TGTGCCAGCAGTTTAACCCGGGAGGGCCCAAGTGAGCAGTTCTTC | CASSLTREGPSEQFF
- | TRBJ2-1 | 14 | few | TRBV9 | TGTGCCAGCAGCGGGACGGGCTACCTCAATGAGCAGTTCTTC | CASSGTGYLNEQFF